One T cell receptor (beta chain) is described in this entry. Its antigen is not known. With UMI labels, 5' RACE was used to prepare the TRB cDNA libraries. With the 5' RACE reads reprocessed, TCRdb shows one record per CDR3 protein and no DNA. The listing records around 150,000 distinct CDR3 sequences. These data originate in a study of CXCR3-negative and CXCR3-positive naive CD8 T cells. Study conclusions and caveats: With CXCR3 expression partially decreased after cryopreservation, most assays relied on fresh PBMCs. CXCR3-positive naive cells carried more hydrophobic TRB CDR3s than CXCR3-negative ones.

Germline V lookup: CDR1 SEHNR, CDR2 FQNEAQ (reference sequence). The CDR3 sequence is 16 residues long. The sequence was obtained from a human donor in good health. Some clones in this sample may be carry-over from other donors' samples. This sequence joins TRBV7-9 and TRBJ1-1. Specimen: naive CXCR3+ CD8+ T cells from blood. Regarding subset: CD45RO-CCR7+CD27+CD95- naive CD8+ T cells expressing CXCR3 (TNR3+). CDR3 amino acids: CASSDLRPGVNTEAFF.